Listed below are T cell receptor beta chains from one sample, sequenced in a study of T cell repertoires in cytomegalovirus infection. TCRdb redid the calling of the reads with MiXCR, one entry per CDR3 protein. This repertoire shows about 260,000 distinct CDR3 sequences, approximately 15% found once; its top ten account for around 8.7%. The sample consisted of PBMCs. These receptors all come from a human donor in good health (CMV status not recorded). Some clones in this sample may be carry-over from other donors' samples. CDR3s include the opening cysteine and the closing phenylalanine or tryptophan. Each record gives: CDR3 DNA, CDR3 protein, V gene, clone size, J gene, D gene. D genes are given only for firm matches. Rows may omit the clone size; those that give it use once, few, many or a size class.

TGTGCCATCAGTGAAATGGGCCCGAACACCGGGGAGCTGTTTTTT CAISEMGPNTGELFF TRBV10-3 many TRBJ2-2 .
TGTGCCAGGTATGACAGGGGGGTCGCGACCGACTCCTACGAGCAGTACTTC CARYDRGVATDSYEQYF TRBV6-8 many TRBJ2-7 TRBD1
TGTGCCAGCAGCGTAGGGACAGGGTTTGCTAATGAAAAACTGTTTTTT CASSVGTGFANEKLFF TRBV9 . TRBJ1-4 TRBD1
TGCAGTGCTAGGAGTAGTTTGACCCTCCAGGGCTACACCTTC CSARSSLTLQGYTF TRBV20-1 . TRBJ1-2 .
TGTGCCAGCAGTAGGACTAGCGGTTACACAGATACGCAGTATTTT CASSRTSGYTDTQYF TRBV9 few TRBJ2-3 TRBD2
TGTGCCAGCAGTAAAGAAGCGGGGGGGCGCGAGCAGTACTTC CASSKEAGGREQYF TRBV6-1 many TRBJ2-7 TRBD2
TGTGCCAGCAGCATCGACCCAAGTGGCTACGAGCAGTACTTC CASSIDPSGYEQYF TRBV4-2 many TRBJ2-7 .
TGTGCCAGCAGTTGGACCACTAATTCACCCCTCCACTTT CASSWTTNSPLHF TRBV6-5 . TRBJ1-6 .
TGTGCCAGCAGTTTCGCGGGGGGTTGGGATACGCAGTATTTT CASSFAGGWDTQYF TRBV12-3/TRBV12-4 many TRBJ2-3 TRBD2
TGTGCCAGCAGCCGACAGGTGGGAGGGAACACTGAAGCTTTCTTT CASSRQVGGNTEAFF TRBV7-2 many TRBJ1-1 .
TGTGCCAGCAGCGCAGGGACTAGCGGGAAATTATACGAGCAGTACTTC CASSAGTSGKLYEQYF TRBV9 . TRBJ2-7 TRBD2
TGTGCCAGCAGCACTATTAGGGGGCACAGCACTGAAGCTTTCTTT CASSTIRGHSTEAFF TRBV7-9 many TRBJ1-1 TRBD1
TGTGCCAGCAGTCATCGGACAGTAGCCCTCTACGAGCAGTACTTC CASSHRTVALYEQYF TRBV28 . TRBJ2-7 .
TGTGCCAGCATCCAACAAGGACAGCTGTACAATGAGCAGTTCTTC CASIQQGQLYNEQFF TRBV7-6 . TRBJ2-1 .
TGTGCCAGCAGCTTAGTAGGCTGGGCTGAAGCTTTCTTT CASSLVGWAEAFF TRBV5-4 . TRBJ1-1 .
TGCAGCGTGACCACGGGAGTGGGGGTCACTGAAGCTTTCTTT CSVTTGVGVTEAFF TRBV29-1 . TRBJ1-1 .
TGTGCCAGCAGCTTCAGGGCGGGGGCGCCGATCTATGGCTACACCTTC CASSFRAGAPIYGYTF TRBV14 many TRBJ1-2 .
TGTGCCAGCAGCGCCCACAAGAATCAGCCCCAGCATTTT CASSAHKNQPQHF TRBV7-6 many TRBJ1-5 .
TGTGCCAGCAGACTGACTAGCGCCAACCGCAATGAGCAGTTCTTC CASRLTSANRNEQFF TRBV27 few TRBJ2-1 TRBD2
TGCAGCGTTGTCCCGGGATCCTACGAGCAGTACTTC CSVVPGSYEQYF TRBV29-1 . TRBJ2-7 .
TGTGCCAGCAGCTTAAACGCGGCACACGGGACTGAGCAGTACTTC CASSLNAAHGTEQYF TRBV7-9 few TRBJ2-7 .
TGTGCCAGCAGCTTAGGGACTCCAAGCTCCTACAATGAGCAGTTCTTC CASSLGTPSSYNEQFF TRBV7-2 many TRBJ2-1 .
TGTGCCAGCAGCTCGGCCATGGGGGGGGGGCGCACTGAAGCTTTCTTT CASSSAMGGGRTEAFF TRBV7-8 many TRBJ1-1 .
TGTGCCAGCAGTTCTCCTAACCCAGGGGAAATGTATGGCTACACCTTC CASSSPNPGEMYGYTF TRBV6-6 few TRBJ1-2 .
TGTGCCAGCAGCTCCGCACCGAACACTGAAGCTTTCTTT CASSSAPNTEAFF TRBV11-3 . TRBJ1-1 .
TGCAGCGTTGACCCCGGCGGCAAGCAGTACTTC CSVDPGGKQYF TRBV29-1 . TRBJ2-7 .
TGTGCCAGCAGCTCAACCGGGGGAATAGCCTACAATGAGCAGTTCTTC CASSSTGGIAYNEQFF TRBV7-9 many TRBJ2-1 .
TGCAGCGGGCGGAGCGGGGATCCACAAGAGACCCAGTACTTC CSGRSGDPQETQYF TRBV20-1 few TRBJ2-5 TRBD2
TGTGCCAGCTCACCACTTTTGAGCGAACAGCCCCAGCATTTT CASSPLLSEQPQHF TRBV18 . TRBJ1-5 .
TGTGCCAGCTCACCGCCAGGAAGAATCAACCTAAACCCAGATACGCAGTATTTT CASSPPGRINLNPDTQYF TRBV18 . TRBJ2-3 .
TGTGCCAGCCGTCCAGGGAGAATAGGCGACACAGATACGCAGTATTTT CASRPGRIGDTDTQYF TRBV6-1 . TRBJ2-3 .